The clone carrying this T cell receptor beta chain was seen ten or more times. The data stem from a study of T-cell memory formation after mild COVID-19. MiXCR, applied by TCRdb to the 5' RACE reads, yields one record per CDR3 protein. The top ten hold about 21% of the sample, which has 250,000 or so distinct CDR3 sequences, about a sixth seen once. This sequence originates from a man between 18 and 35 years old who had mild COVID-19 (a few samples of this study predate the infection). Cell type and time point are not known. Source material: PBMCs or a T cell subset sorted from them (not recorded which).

The CDR3 region is CASSGERANEKLFF. The CDR3 region has the DNA TGCGCCAGCAGCGGGGAGAGGGCCAATGAAAAACTGTTTTTT. The gene calls are TRBV5-1 and TRBJ1-4; no clear D gene. V lost 4 bases and J 5 bases, leaving 12 bases between the germline ends. Germline CDR1 is SGHRS and CDR2 is YFSETQ. There are 14 residues in the CDR3.